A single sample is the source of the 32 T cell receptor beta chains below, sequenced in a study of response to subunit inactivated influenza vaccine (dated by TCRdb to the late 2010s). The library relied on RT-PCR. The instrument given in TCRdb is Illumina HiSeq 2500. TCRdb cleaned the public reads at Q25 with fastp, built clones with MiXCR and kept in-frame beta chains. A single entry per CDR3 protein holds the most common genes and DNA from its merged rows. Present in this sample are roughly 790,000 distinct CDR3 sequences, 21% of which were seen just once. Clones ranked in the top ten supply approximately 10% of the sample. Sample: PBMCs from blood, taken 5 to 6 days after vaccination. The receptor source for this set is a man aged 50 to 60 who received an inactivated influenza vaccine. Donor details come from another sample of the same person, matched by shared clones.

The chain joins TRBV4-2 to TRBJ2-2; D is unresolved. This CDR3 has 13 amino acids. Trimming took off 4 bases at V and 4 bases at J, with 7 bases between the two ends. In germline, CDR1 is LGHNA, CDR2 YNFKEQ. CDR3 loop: CASSPKGTGELFF. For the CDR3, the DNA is TGTGCCAGCAGCCCGAAAGGCACCGGGGAGCTGTTTTTT.

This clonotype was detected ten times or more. CDR3 loop: CASSYSRTSGARGQFF. The CDR3 region has the DNA TGTGCCAGCAGTTACTCGAGGACTAGCGGGGCGCGTGGGCAGTTCTTC. The chain carries TRBV6-5 and TRBJ2-1; 12 bases map to TRBD2. V was pared by 0 bases and J by 12 bases, with 9 bases of the junction left unmatched. From germline, CDR1 is MNHEY and CDR2 SVGAGI. CDR3 length equals 16 residues.

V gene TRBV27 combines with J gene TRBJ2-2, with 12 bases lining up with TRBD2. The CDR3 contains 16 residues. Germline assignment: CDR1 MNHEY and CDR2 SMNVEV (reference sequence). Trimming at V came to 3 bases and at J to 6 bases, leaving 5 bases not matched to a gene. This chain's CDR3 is CASSFLGLAGPGELFF. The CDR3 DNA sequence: TGTGCCAGCAGTTTTCTTGGACTAGCGGGGCCCGGGGAGCTGTTTTTT.

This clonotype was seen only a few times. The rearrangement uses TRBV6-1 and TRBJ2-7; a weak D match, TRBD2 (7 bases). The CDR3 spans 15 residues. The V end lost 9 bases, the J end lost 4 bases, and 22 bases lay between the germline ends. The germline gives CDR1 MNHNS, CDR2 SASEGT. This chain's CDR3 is CASLEGGGGPYEQYF. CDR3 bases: TGTGCCAGTCTTGAAGGTGGCGGGGGCCCTTACGAGCAGTACTTC.

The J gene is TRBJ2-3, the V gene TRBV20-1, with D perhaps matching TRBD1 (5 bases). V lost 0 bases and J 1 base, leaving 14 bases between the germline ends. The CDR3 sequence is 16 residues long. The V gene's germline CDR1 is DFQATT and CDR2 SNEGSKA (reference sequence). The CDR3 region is CSARDHWQGGTDTQYF. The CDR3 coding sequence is TGCAGTGCTAGAGATCATTGGCAGGGTGGCACAGATACGCAGTATTTT.

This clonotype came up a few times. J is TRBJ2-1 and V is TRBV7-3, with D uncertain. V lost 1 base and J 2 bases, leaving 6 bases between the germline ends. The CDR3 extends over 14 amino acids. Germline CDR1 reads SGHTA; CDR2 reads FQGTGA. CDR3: CASSLSPAYNEQFF. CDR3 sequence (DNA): TGTGCCAGCAGCTTAAGCCCGGCCTACAATGAGCAGTTCTTC.

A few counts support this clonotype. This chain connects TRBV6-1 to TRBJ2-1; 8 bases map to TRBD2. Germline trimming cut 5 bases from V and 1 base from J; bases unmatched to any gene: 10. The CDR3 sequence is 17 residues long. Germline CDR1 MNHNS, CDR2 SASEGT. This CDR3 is CASSSLAGRGSYNEQFF. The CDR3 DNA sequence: TGTGCCAGCAGTAGTTTAGCGGGGAGGGGGTCCTACAATGAGCAGTTCTTC.

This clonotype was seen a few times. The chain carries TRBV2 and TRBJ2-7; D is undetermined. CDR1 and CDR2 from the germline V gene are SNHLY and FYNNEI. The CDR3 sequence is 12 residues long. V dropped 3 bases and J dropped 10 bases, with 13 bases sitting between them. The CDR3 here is CASSEGQQFQYF. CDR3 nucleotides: TGTGCCAGCAGTGAGGGTCAGCAATTCCAGTACTTC. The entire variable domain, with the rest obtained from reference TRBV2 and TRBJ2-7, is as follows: EPEVTQTPSHQVTQMGQEVILRCVPISNHLYFYWYRQILGQKVEFLVSFYNNEISEKSEIFDDQFSVERPDGSNFTLKIRSTKLEDSAMYFCASSEGQQFQYFGPGTRLTVT.

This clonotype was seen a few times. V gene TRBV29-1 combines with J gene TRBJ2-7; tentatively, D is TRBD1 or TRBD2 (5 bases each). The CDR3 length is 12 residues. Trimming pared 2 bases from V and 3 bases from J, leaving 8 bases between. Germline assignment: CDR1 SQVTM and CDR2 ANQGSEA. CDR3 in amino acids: CSVESGSYEQYF. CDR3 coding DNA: TGCAGCGTTGAATCAGGGAGCTACGAGCAGTACTTC.

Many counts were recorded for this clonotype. The CDR3 loop reads CASSLVPIRETQYF. Written as DNA, the CDR3 is TGTGCCAGCAGCTTAGTTCCGATCCGGGAGACCCAGTACTTC. This chain connects TRBV7-2 to TRBJ2-5; D is ambiguous. V lost 1 base, J lost 5 bases, and 11 bases lay in between. The CDR3 extends over 14 amino acids. Per the germline V gene, CDR1 is SGHTA and CDR2 is FQGNSA.

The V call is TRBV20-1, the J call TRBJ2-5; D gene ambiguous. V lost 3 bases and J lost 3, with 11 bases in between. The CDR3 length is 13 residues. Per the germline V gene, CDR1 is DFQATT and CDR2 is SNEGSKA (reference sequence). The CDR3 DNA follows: TGCAGTGCTAGGTCGGGTCCTAAAGAGACCCAGTACTTC. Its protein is CSARSGPKETQYF.

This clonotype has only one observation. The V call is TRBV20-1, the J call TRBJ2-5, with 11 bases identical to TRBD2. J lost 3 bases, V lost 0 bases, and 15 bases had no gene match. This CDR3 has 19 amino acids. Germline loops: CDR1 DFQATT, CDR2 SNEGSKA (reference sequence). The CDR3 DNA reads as TGCAGTGCTAGAGATGGGGCGCGAGTGACTAGCGGGAAGGAAGAGACCCAGTACTTC. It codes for CSARDGARVTSGKEETQYF.

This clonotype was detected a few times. DNA of the CDR3: TGTGCCAGCAGCTTAGAGTCAGGGGGCGCGTACGAGCAGTACTTC. Translation gives CASSLESGGAYEQYF. V usage is TRBV7-2 and J usage is TRBJ2-7; 8 bases line up with TRBD1. Germline assignment: CDR1 SGHTA and CDR2 FQGNSA. The CDR3 totals 15 residues. With 1 base clipped from V and 4 bases from J, the junction kept 6 bases outside the gene matches.

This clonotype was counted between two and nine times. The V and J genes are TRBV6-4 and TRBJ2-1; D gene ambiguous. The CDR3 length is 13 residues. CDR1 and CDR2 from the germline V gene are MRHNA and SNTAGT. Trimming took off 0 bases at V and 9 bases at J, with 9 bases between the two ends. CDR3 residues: CASSDSSFGEQFF. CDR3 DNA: TGTGCCAGCAGTGACTCGAGTTTCGGTGAGCAGTTCTTC.

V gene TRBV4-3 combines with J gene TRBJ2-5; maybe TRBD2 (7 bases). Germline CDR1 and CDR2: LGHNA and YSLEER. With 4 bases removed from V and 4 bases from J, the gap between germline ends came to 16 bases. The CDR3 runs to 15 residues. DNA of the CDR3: TGCGCCAGCAGCCCAAATCAGGGGAGGGGAGAGACCCAGTACTTC. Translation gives CASSPNQGRGETQYF.

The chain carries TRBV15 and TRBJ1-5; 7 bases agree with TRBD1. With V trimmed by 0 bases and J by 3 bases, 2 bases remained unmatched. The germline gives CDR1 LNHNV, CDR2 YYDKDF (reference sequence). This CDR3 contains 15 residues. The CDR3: CATSRDRGFNQPQHF. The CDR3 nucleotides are TGTGCCACCAGCAGAGACAGGGGGTTCAATCAGCCCCAGCATTTT. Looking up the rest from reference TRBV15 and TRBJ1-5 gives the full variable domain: DAMVIQNPRYQVTQFGKPVTLSCSQTLNHNVMYWYQQKSSQAPKLLFHYYDKDFNNEADTPDNFQSRRPNTSFCFLDIRSPGLGDTAMYLCATSRDRGFNQPQHFGDGTRLSIL.

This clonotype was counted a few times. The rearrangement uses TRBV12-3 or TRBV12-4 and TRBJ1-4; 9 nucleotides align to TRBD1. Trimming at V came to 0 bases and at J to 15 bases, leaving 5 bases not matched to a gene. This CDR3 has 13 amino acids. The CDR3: CASSLATGGVMFF. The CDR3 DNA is TGTGCCAGCAGTTTAGCGACAGGGGGAGTAATGTTTTTT.

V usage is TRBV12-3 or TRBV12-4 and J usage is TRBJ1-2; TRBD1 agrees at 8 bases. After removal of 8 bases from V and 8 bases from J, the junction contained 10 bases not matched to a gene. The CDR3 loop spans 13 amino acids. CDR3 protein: CASFGQGREGYTF. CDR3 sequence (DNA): TGTGCCAGCTTTGGACAGGGCAGAGAGGGCTACACCTTC.

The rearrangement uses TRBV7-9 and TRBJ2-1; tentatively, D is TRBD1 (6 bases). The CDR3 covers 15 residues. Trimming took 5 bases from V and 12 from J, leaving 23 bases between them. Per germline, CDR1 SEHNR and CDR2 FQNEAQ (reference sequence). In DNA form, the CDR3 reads TGTGCCAGCAGCCAGGGGATGAAGGGCAGGGGTGTGCAGTTCTTC. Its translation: CASSQGMKGRGVQFF.

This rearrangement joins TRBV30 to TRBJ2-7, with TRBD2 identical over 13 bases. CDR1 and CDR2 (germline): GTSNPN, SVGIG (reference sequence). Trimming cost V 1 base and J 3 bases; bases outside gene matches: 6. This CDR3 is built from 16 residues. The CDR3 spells CAWSATTSGGIYEQYF. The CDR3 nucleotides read TGTGCCTGGAGTGCAACGACTAGCGGGGGGATCTACGAGCAGTACTTC.

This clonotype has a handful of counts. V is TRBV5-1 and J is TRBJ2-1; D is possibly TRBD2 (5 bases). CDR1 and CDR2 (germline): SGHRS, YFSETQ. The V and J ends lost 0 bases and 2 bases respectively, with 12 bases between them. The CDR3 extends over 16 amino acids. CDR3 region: CASSLVAGITYNEQFF. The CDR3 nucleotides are TGCGCCAGCAGCTTGGTTGCCGGGATTACCTACAATGAGCAGTTCTTC.

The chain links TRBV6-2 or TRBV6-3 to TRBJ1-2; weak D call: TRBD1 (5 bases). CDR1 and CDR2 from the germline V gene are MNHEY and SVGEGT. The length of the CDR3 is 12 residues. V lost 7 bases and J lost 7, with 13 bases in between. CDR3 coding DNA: TGTGCCAGCACCCCGGGGACGGTTGGCTACACCTTC. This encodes CASTPGTVGYTF.

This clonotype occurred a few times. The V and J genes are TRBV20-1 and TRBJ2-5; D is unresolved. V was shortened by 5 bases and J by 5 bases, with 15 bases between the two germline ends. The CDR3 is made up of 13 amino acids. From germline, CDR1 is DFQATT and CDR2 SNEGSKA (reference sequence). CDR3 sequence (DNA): TGCAGTGCTTCCACCGGAGATGGGGAGACCCAGTACTTC. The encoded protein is CSASTGDGETQYF.

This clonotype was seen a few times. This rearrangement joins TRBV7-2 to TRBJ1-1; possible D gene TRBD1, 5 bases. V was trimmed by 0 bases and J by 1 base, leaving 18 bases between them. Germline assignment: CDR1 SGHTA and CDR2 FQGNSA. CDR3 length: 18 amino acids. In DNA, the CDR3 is TGTGCCAGCAGCTTAGCGGGCCGAGGGCCAGGGTGGAACACTGAAGCTTTCTTT. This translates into CASSLAGRGPGWNTEAFF.

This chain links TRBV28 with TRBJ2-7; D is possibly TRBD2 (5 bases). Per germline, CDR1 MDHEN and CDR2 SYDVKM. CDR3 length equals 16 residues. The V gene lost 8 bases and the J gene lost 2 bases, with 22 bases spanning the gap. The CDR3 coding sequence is TGTGCCAGCGGTTCAACATCTAGCACCCCTACCTACGAGCAGTACTTC. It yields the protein CASGSTSSTPTYEQYF.

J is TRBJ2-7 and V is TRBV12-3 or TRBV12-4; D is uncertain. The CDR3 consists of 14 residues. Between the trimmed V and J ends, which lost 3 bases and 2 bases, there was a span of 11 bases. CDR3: CASSLGRNPYEQYF. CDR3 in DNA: TGTGCCAGCAGTTTGGGCAGAAATCCCTACGAGCAGTACTTC.

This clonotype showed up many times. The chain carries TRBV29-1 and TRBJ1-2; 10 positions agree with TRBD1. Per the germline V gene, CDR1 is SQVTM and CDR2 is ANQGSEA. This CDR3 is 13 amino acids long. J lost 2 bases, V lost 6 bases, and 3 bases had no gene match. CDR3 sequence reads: CSVGQGGNYGYTF. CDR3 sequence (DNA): TGCAGCGTCGGACAGGGGGGGAACTATGGCTACACCTTC.

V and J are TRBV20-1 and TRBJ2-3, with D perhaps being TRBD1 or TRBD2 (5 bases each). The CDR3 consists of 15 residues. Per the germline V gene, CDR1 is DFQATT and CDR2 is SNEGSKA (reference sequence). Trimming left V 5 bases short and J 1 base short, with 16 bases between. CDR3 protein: CSAALRGRGTDTQYF. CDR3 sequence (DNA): TGCAGTGCTGCGTTGAGGGGACGGGGCACAGATACGCAGTATTTT.

CDR3 DNA: TGTGCCAGCACCCCCTTTCAGGACAGGGGACGTTCGGAGCTGTTTTTT. This translates into CASTPFQDRGRSELFF. The rearrangement links TRBV6-2 or TRBV6-3 to TRBJ2-2, with 9 bases fitting TRBD1. Looked up from germline, CDR1 is MNHEY and CDR2 is SVGEGT. The CDR3 contains 16 residues. With V trimmed by 7 bases and J by 10 bases, 16 bases remained unmatched.

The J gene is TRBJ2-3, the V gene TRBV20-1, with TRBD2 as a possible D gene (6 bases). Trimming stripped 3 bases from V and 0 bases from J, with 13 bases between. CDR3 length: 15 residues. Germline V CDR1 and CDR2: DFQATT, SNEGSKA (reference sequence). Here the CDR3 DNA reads TGCAGTGCTAGCAATCTAGCGATGAGCACAGATACGCAGTATTTT. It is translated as CSASNLAMSTDTQYF.

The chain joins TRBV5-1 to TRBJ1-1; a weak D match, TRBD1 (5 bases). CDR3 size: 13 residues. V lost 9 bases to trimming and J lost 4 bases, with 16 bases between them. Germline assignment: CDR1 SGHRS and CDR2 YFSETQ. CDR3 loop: CANLTTRGTEAFF. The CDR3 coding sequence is TGCGCCAACTTAACGACGAGGGGCACTGAAGCTTTCTTT.

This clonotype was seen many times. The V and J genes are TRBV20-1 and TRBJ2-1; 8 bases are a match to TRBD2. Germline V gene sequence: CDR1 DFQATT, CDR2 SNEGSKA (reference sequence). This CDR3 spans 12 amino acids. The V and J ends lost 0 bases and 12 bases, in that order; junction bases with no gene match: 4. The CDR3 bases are TGCAGTGCTAGAGATCAAAGCGGGGGGCAGTTCTTC. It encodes CSARDQSGGQFF.